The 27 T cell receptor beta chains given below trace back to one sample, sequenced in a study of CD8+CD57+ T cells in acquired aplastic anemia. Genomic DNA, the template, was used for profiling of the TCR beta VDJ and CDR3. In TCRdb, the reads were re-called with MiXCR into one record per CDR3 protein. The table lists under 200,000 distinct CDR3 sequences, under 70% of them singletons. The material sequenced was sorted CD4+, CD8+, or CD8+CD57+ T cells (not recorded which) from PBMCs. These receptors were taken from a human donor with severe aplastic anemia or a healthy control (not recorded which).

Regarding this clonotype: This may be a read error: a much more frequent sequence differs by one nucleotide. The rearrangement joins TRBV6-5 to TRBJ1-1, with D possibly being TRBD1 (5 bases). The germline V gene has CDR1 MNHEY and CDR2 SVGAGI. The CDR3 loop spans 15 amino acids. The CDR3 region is CASSYREGLNTVAFF. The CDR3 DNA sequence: TGTGCCAGCAGTTATCGGGAGGGGTTGAACACTGTAGCTTTCTTT.

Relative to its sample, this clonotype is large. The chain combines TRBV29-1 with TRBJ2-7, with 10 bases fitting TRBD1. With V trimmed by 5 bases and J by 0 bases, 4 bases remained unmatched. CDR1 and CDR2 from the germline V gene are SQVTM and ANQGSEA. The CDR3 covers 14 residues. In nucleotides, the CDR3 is TGCAGCGTTTGGGGGACAGGGGTCTCCTACGAGCAGTACTTC. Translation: CSVWGTGVSYEQYF.

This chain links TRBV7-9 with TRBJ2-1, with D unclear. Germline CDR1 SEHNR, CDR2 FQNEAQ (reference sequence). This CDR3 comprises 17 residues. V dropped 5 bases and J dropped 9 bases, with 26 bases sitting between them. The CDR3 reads CASSPPALLGHFFEQFF. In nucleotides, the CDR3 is TGTGCCAGCAGCCCCCCAGCCCTATTAGGGCATTTCTTTGAGCAGTTCTTC.

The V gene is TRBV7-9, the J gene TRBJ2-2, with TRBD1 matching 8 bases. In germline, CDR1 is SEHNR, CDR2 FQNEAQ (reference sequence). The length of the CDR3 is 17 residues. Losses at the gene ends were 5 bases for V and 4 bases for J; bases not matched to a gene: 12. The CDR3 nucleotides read TGTGCCAGCAGCCTAATCGAGGGACAGGCGGCCACCGGGGAGCTGTTTTTT. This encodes CASSLIEGQAATGELFF.

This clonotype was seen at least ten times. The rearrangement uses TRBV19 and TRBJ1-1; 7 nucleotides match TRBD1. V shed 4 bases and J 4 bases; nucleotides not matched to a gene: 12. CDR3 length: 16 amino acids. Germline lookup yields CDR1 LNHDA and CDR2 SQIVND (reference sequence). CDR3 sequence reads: CASSTTGFVGSTEAFF. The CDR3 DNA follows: TGTGCCAGTAGTACGACAGGGTTTGTCGGTAGCACTGAAGCTTTCTTT.

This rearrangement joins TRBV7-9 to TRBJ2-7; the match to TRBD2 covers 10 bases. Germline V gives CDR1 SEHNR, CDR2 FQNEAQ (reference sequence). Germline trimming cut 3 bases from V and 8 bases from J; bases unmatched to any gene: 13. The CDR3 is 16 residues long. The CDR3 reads CASSLSPRTSGFKQYF. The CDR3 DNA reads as TGTGCCAGCAGCTTGAGCCCCAGGACTAGCGGTTTCAAGCAGTACTTC.

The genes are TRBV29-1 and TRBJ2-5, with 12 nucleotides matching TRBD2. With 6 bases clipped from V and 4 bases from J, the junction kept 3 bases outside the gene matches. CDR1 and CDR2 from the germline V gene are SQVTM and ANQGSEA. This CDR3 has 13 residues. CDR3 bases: TGCAGCGTGATGACTAGCGGGGGAGAGACCCAGTACTTC. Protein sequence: CSVMTSGGETQYF.

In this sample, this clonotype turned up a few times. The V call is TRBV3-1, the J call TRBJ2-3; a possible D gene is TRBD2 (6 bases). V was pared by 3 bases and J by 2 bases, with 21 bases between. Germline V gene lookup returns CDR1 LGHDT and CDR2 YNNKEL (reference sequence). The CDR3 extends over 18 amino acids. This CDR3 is CASSHPITSPVNTDTQYF. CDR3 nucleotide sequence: TGTGCCAGCAGCCACCCTATAACTAGCCCTGTGAACACAGATACGCAGTATTTT.

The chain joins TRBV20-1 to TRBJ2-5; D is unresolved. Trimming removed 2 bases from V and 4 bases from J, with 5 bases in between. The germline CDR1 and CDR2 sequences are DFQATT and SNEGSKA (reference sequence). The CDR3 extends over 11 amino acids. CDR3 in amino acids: CSARRSETQYF. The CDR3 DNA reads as TGCAGTGCTAGACGCTCAGAGACCCAGTACTTC.

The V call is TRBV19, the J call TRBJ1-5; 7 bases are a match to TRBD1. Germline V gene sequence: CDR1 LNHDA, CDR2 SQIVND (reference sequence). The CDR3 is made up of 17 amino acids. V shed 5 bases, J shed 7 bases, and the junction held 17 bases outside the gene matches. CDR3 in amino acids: CASSPRMTGTIWQPQHF. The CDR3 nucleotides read TGTGCCAGTAGTCCCAGGATGACAGGGACTATCTGGCAGCCCCAGCATTTT.

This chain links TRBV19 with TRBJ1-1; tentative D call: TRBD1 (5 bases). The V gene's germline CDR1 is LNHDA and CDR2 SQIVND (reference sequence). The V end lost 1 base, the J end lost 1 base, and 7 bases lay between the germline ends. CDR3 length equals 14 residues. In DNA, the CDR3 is TGTGCCAGTAGTATAGGACAGAGGAACACTGAAGCTTTCTTT. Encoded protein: CASSIGQRNTEAFF.

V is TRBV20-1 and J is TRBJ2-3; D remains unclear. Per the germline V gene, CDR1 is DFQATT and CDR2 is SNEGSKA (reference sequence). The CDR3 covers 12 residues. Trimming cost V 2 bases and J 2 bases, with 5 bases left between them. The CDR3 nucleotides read TGCAGTGCTAGAAGAACCACAGATACGCAGTATTTT. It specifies CSARRTTDTQYF.

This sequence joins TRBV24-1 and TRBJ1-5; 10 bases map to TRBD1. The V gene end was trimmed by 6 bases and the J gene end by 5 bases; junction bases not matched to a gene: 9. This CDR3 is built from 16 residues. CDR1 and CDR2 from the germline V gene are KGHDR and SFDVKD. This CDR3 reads CATSPSGTGDDQPQHF. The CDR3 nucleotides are TGTGCCACCAGTCCCTCCGGGACAGGGGATGATCAGCCCCAGCATTTT.

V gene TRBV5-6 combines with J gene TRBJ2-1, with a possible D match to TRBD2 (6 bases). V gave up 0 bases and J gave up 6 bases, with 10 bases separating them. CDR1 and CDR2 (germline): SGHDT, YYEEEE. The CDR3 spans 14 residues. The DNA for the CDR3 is TGTGCCAGCAGCTTGGGACTAGAACGCAATGAGCAGTTCTTC. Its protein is CASSLGLERNEQFF.

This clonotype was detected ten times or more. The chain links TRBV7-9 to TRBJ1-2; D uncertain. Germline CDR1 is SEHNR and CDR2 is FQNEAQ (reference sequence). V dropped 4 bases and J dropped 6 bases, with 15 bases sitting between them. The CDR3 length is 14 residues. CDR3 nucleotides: TGTGCCAGCAGCTCGTCTTTGGGAGTACATGGCTACACCTTC. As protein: CASSSSLGVHGYTF.

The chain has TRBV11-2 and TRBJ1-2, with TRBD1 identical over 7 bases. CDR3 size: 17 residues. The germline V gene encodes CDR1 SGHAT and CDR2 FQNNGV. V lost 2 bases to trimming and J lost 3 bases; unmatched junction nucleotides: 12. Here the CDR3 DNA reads TGTGCCAGCAGCTTATTTGAAGGGGGCGCTTCACACTATGGCTACACCTTC. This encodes CASSLFEGGASHYGYTF.

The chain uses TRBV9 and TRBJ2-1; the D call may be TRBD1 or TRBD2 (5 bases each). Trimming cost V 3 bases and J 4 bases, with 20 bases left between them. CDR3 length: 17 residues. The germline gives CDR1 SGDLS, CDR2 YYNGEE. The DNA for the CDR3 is TGTGCCAGCAGCGACAGGTTCACCGGGGAGCTTTACAATGAGCAGTTCTTC. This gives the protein CASSDRFTGELYNEQFF.

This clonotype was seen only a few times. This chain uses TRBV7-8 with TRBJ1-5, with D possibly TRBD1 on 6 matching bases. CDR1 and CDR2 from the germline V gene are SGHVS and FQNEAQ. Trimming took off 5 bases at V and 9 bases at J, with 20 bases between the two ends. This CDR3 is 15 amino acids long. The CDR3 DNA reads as TGTGCCAGCAGCCACCGCAGGACAGATGTGGGGCCCCAGCATTTT. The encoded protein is CASSHRRTDVGPQHF.

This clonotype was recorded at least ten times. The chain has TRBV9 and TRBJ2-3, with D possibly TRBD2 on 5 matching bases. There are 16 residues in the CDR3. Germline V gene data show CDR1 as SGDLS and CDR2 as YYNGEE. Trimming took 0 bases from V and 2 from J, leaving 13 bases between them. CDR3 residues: CASSVGSGGSTDTQYF. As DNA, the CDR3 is TGTGCCAGCAGCGTAGGCAGCGGAGGATCCACAGATACGCAGTATTTT.

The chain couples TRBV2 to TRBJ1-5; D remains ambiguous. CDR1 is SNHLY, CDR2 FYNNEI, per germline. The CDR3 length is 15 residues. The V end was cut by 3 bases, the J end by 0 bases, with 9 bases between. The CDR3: CASSDQHASNQPQHF. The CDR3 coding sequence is TGTGCCAGCAGTGATCAACATGCTAGCAATCAGCCCCAGCATTTT.

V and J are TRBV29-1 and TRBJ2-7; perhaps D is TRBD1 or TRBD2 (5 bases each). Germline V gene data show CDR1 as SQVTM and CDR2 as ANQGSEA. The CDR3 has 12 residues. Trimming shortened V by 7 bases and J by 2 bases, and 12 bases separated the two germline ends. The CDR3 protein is CSAGTGPYEQYF. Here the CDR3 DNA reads TGCAGCGCCGGGACGGGGCCCTACGAGCAGTACTTC.

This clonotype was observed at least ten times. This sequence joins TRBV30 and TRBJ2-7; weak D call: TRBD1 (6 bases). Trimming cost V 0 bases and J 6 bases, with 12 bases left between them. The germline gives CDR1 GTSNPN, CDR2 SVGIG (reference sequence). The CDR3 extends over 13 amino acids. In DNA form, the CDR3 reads TGTGCCTGGAGTGTGGCCAGGGGTGGCGAGCAGTACTTC. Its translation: CAWSVARGGEQYF.

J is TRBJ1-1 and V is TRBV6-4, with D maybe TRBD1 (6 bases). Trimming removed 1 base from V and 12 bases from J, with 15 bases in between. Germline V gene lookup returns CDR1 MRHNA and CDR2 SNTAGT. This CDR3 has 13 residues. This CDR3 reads CASSDFPGTTPFF. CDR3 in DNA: TGTGCCAGCAGTGACTTTCCTGGGACAACACCTTTCTTT.

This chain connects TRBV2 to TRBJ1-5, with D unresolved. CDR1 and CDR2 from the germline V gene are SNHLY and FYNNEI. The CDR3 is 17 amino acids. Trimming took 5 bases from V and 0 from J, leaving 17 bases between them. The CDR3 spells CASSIGSSPTSNQPQHF. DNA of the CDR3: TGTGCCAGCAGTATCGGGTCCAGTCCCACTAGCAATCAGCCCCAGCATTTT.

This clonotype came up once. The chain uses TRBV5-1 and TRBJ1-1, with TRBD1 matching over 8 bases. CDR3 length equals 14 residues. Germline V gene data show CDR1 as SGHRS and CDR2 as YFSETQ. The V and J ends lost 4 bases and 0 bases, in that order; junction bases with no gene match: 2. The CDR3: CASSPRGLNTEAFF. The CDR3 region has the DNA TGCGCCAGCAGCCCCAGGGGGCTGAACACTGAAGCTTTCTTT.

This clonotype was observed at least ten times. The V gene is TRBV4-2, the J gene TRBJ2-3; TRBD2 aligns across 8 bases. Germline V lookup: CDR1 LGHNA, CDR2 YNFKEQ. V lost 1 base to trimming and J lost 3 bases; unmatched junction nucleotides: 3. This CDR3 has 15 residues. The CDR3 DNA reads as TGTGCCAGCAGCCAAGCGGGGGGGCCGACAGATACGCAGTATTTT. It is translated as CASSQAGGPTDTQYF.

Here the CDR3 DNA reads TGTGCCAGCAGCTTACCGAGGGTAAAGGGGGAGCTGTTTTTT. This translates into CASSLPRVKGELFF. This rearrangement joins TRBV7-9 to TRBJ2-2; TRBD2 is a possible D gene (5 bases). CDR1 is SEHNR, CDR2 FQNEAQ, per germline (reference sequence). The CDR3 is 14 amino acids. V was clipped by 2 bases and J by 8 bases, with 12 bases between them.